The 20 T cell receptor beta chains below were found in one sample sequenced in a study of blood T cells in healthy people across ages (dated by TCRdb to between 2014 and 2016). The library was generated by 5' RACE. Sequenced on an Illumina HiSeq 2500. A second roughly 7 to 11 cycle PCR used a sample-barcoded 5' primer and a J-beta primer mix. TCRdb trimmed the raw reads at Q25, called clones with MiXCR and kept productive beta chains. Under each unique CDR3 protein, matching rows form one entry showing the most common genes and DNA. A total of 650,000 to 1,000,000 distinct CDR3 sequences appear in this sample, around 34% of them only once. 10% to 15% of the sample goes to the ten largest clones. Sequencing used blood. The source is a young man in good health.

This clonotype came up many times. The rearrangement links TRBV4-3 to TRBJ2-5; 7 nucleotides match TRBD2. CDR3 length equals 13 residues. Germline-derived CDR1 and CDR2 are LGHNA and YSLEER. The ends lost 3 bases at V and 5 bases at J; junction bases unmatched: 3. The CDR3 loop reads CASSQTGGETQYF. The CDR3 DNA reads TGCGCCAGCAGCCAGACCGGGGGGGAGACCCAGTACTTC.

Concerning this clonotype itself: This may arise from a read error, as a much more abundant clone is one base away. The DNA of the CDR3 is TGTGCCAGCAGTTTAGCGCTTGGGGGGGAGCGAGAGGCCCAGTACTTC. This encodes CASSLALGGEREAQYF. The chain is built from TRBV12-3 or TRBV12-4 and TRBJ2-5, with 7 bases lining up with TRBD2. The CDR3 contains 16 residues.

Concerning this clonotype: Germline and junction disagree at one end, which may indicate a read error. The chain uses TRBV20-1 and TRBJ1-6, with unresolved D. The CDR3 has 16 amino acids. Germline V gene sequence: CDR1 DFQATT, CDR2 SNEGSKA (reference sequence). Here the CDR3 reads CSAGEVTGIDNSPLHF. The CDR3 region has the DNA TGCAGTGCTGGAGAAGTGACGGGGATTGATAATTCACCCCTCCACTTT.

CDR3: CASSGGVSQELSKNIQYF. The DNA for the CDR3 is TGTGCCAGCAGCGGTGGGGTCAGCCAGGAACTATCCAAAAACATTCAGTACTTC. The chain has TRBV7-9 and TRBJ2-4, with no clear D. The ends were cut back, 5 bases at V and 2 bases at J, with 22 bases in the middle. This CDR3 is built from 18 residues. Germline V gene data show CDR1 as SEHNR and CDR2 as FQNEAQ (reference sequence). The variable domain in full, with the rest retrieved from reference TRBV7-9 and TRBJ2-4, is DTGVSQNPRHKITKRGQNVTFRCDPISEHNRLYWYRQTLGQGPEFLTYFQNEAQLEKSRLLSDRFSAERPKGSFSTLEIQRTEQGDSAMYLCASSGGVSQELSKNIQYFGAGTRLSVL.

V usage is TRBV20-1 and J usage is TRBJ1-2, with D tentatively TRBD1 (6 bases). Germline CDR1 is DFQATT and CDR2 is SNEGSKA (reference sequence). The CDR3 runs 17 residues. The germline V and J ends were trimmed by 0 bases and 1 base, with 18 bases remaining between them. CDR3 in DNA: TGCAGTGCTAGAGACCGGTCTAACGGGGGGCATAACTATGGCTACACCTTC. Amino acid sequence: CSARDRSNGGHNYGYTF.

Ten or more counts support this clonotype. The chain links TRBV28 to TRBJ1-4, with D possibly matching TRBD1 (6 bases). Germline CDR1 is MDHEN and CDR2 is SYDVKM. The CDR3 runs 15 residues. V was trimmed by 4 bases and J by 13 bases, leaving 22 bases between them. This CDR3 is CASSWRGDLMSGLFF. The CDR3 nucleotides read TGTGCCAGCAGTTGGAGGGGGGACCTGATGAGTGGACTGTTTTTT.

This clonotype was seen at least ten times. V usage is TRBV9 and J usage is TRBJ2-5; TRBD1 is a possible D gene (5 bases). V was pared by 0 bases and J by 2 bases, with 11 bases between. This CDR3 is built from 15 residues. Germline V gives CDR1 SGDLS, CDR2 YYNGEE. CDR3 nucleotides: TGTGCCAGCAGCGTAGGACCAGGGCCTCAAGAGACCCAGTACTTC. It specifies CASSVGPGPQETQYF.

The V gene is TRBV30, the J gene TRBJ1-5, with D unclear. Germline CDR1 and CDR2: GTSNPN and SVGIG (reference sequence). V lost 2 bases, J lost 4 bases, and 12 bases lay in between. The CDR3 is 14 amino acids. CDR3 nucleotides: TGTGCCTGGAGTCAGGCCCAGGATAATCAGCCCCAGCATTTT. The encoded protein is CAWSQAQDNQPQHF.

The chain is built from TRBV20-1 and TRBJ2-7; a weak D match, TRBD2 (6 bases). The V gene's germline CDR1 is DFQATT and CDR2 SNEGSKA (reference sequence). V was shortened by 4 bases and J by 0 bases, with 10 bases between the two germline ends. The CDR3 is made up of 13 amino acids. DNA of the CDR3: TGCAGTGCTATGACTAGTCCCTCCTACGAGCAGTACTTC. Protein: CSAMTSPSYEQYF.

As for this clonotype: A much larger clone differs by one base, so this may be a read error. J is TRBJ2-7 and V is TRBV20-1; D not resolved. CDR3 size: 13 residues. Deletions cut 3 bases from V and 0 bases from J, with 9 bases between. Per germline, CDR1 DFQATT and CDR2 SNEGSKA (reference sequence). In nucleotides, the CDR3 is TGCAGTGCTAGCGACGGTCGCTCCTACGAGCAGTACTTC. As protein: CSASDGRSYEQYF.

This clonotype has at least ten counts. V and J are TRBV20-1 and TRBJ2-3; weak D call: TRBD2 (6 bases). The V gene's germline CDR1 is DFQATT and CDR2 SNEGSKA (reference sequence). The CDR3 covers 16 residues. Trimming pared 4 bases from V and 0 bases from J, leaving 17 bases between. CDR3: CSANRPAAGSTDTQYF. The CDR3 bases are TGCAGTGCTAACCGACCGGCGGCGGGGAGCACAGATACGCAGTATTTT.

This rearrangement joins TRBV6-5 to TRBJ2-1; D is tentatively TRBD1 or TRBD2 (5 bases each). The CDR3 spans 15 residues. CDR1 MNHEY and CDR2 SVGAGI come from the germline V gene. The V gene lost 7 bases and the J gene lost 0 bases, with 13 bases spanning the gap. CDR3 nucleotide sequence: TGTGCCAGCAAGACGGGACCCTCCTCCTACAATGAGCAGTTCTTC. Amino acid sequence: CASKTGPSSYNEQFF.

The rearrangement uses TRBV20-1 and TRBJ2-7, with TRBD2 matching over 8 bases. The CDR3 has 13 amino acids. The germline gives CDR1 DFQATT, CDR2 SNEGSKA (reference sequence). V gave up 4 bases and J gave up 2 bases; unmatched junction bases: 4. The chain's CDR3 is CSATGGGTYEQYF. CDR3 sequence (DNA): TGCAGTGCTACTGGCGGGGGGACCTACGAGCAGTACTTC.

The CDR3 DNA reads TGTGCCAGCAGCCCCACCCAATCGGGCAATCAGCCCCAGCATTTT. This gives the protein CASSPTQSGNQPQHF. The V and J genes are TRBV6-5 and TRBJ1-5, with D uncertain. Trimming shortened V by 6 bases and J by 2 bases, and 14 bases separated the two germline ends. CDR3 length: 15 amino acids. Germline V gene data show CDR1 as MNHEY and CDR2 as SVGAGI.

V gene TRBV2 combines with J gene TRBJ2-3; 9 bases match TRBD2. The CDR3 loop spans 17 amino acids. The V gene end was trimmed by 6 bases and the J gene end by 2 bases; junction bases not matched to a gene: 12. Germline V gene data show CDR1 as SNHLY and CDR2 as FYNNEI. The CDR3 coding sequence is TGTGCCAGCAGAGTAGCGGGGGCTACACAACCCACAGATACGCAGTATTTT. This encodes CASRVAGATQPTDTQYF.

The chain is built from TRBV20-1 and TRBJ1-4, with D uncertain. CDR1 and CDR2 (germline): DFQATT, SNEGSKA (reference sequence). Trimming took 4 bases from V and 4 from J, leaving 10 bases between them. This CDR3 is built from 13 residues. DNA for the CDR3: TGCAGTGCTACGACGGAGTATAATGAAAAACTGTTTTTT. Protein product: CSATTEYNEKLFF.

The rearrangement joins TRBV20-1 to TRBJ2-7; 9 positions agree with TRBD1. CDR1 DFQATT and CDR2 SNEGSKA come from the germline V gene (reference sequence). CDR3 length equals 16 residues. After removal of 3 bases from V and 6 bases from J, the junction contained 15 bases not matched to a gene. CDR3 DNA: TGCAGTGCTAGTTTACAGGGGGCACTGGGTTCGGGCGAGCAGTACTTC. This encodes CSASLQGALGSGEQYF.

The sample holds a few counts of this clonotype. The CDR3 DNA follows: TGTGCCAGCAGTCGACTAGCGGGGTCGAGCACAGATACGCAGTATTTT. It encodes CASSRLAGSSTDTQYF. The chain has TRBV7-9 and TRBJ2-3, with 11 bases that match TRBD2. Germline lookup yields CDR1 SEHNR and CDR2 FQNEAQ (reference sequence). There are 16 residues in the CDR3. V trimming: 6 bases; J trimming: 0 bases; junction bases outside the gene matches: 5.

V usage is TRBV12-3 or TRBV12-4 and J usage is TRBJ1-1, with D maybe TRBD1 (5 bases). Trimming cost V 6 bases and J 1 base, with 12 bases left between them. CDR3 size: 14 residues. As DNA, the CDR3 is TGTGCCAGCAGAAACCCGGGGACGAACACTGAAGCTTTCTTT. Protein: CASRNPGTNTEAFF.

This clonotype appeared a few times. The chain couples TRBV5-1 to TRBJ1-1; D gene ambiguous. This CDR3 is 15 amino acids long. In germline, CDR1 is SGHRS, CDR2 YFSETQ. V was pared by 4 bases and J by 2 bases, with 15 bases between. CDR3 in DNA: TGCGCCAGCAGCCTACGGACCAGGAGTAACACTGAAGCTTTCTTT. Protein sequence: CASSLRTRSNTEAFF.